This T cell receptor (beta chain) was sequenced during a study of OX40 agonist ivuxolimab in advanced cancers. The overall study: Patients undergoing dose escalation presented with hepatocellular carcinoma, melanoma, renal cell or head and neck cancer. Participants could have had prior anti-PD-1, anti-PD-L1 or anti-CTLA-4 therapy, and less than 45% had some.

TCRdb's table, derived via immunoSEQ multiplex PCR, lists solely in-frame clones and lacks some. The table shows nearly 55,000 clones, with about 89% occurring only once. With respect to this clone: Its antigen is not known.

Deletions cut 5 bases from V and 0 bases from J, with 13 bases between. Germline V gene sequence: CDR1 SNHLY, CDR2 FYNNEI. CDR3 length: 15 residues. Points from the study as a whole: The study did not work out the antigen specificity of the expanded peripheral T cells.

V gene TRBV2 combines with J gene TRBJ1-1, with D unresolved. The TCR sequence derives from an adult with an advanced solid tumor such as melanoma, head and neck, liver or kidney cancer. Material: CD4+ or CD8+ T cells sorted from blood, obtained in a trial of the OX40 agonist ivuxolimab. The CDR3 loop is CASSFRTWVNTEAFF. The CDR3 nucleotides are TGTGCCAGCAGTTTCCGGACTTGGGTGAACACTGAAGCTTTCTTT.